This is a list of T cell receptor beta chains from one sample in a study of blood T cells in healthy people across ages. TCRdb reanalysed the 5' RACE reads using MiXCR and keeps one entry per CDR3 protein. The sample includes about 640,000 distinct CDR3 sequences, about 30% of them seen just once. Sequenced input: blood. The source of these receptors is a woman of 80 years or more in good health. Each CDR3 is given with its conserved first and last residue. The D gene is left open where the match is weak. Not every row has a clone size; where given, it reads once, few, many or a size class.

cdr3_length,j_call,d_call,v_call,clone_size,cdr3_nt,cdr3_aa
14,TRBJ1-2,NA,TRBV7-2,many,TGTGCCAGCAGCTCGCAGCCCTTCATACATGGCTACACCTTC,CASSSQPFIHGYTF
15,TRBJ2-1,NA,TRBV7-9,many,TGTGCCAGCAGTCATGACAGGAGCTCCTACAATGAGCAGTTCTTC,CASSHDRSSYNEQFF
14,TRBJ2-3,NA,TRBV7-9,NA,TGTGCCAGCCAGGACGGCAGTAACACAGATACGCAGTATTTT,CASQDGSNTDTQYF
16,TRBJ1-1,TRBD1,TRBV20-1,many,TGCAGTGCTAGAGATCTCTTCGGCAGGGGGGGCACTGAAGCTTTCTTT,CSARDLFGRGGTEAFF
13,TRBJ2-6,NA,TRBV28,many,TGTGCCAGCAGTCCAGACATCGCCGCCGTCCTGACTTTC,CASSPDIAAVLTF
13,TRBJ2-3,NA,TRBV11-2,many,TGTGCCAGCAGCTTAGATGTGGGGGATACGCAGTATTTT,CASSLDVGDTQYF
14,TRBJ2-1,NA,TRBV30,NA,TGTGCCTGGAGTACCCGATCTGGGGGGAATGGGCAGTTCTTC,CAWSTRSGGNGQFF
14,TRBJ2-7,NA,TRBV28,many,TGTGCCAGCAGTCCCGCGGGCGGGATGTACGAGCAGTACTTC,CASSPAGGMYEQYF
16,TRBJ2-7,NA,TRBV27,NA,TGTGCCAGCAGTTTAGATCGGGATTCCGCCTCCTACGAGCAGTACTTC,CASSLDRDSASYEQYF
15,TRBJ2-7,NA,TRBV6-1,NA,TGTGCCAGCAGTGAAGCTTTCAGCAGCTCCTACGAGCAGTACTTC,CASSEAFSSSYEQYF
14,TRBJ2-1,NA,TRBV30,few,TGTGCCTGGAGTGTACCCGGGGGCCCTCGAGAGCAGTTCTTC,CAWSVPGGPREQFF
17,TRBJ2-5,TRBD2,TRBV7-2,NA,TGTGCCAGCAGCTTGCCTCGAGCGGGGGCCAGCCAAGAGACCCAGTACTTC,CASSLPRAGASQETQYF
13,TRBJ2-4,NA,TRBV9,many,TGTGCCAGCAGCGTAGGTCAGTGGGACATTCAGTACTTC,CASSVGQWDIQYF
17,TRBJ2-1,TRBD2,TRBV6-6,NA,TGTGCCAGCAGCCCGGGACTAGCGAGTAGCTCCTACAATGAGCAGTTCTTC,CASSPGLASSSYNEQFF
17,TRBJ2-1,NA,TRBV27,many,TGTGCCAGCAGTCGGCTCACTAGCCTCGATAACTACAATGAGCAGTTCTTC,CASSRLTSLDNYNEQFF
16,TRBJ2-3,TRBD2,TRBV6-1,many,TGTGCCAGCAGTGAACTACCTAGCGGTAACACAGATACGCAGTATTTT,CASSELPSGNTDTQYF
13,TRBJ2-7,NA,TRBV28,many,TGTGCCAGCACTCCGCAGGCGCCCTACGAGCAGTACTTC,CASTPQAPYEQYF
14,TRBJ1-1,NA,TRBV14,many,TGTGCCAGCAGCTTCGGACTAACGAACACTGAAGCTTTCTTT,CASSFGLTNTEAFF
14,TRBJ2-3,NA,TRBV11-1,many,TGTGCCAGCAGCTTTGAGGGGATCACAGATACGCAGTATTTT,CASSFEGITDTQYF
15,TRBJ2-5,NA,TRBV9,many,TGTGCCAGCAGCGTAGGACTAGTAAACCAAGAGACCCAGTACTTC,CASSVGLVNQETQYF
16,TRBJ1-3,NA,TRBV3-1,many,TGTGCCAGCAGCCGCGACAGGAAAGCGTATGGAAACACCATATATTTT,CASSRDRKAYGNTIYF
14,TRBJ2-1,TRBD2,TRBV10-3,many,TGTGCCATCAAGCGGGGAAGCTCCTACAATGAGCAGTTCTTC,CAIKRGSSYNEQFF
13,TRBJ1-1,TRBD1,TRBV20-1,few,TGCAGTGTTAGGCCAGGGGGGGGCACTGAAGCTTTCTTT,CSVRPGGGTEAFF
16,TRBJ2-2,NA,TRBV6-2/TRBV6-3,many,TGTGCCAGCAGTTACTCCGGCGCCAGTGTGGCCGGGGAGCTGTTTTTT,CASSYSGASVAGELFF
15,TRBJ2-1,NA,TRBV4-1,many,TGCGCCAGCAGCCAAGAAAGTGGCCAGTACAATGAGCAGTTCTTC,CASSQESGQYNEQFF
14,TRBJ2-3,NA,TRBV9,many,TGTGCCAGCAGTGGGGCTACGGGGACAGATACGCAGTATTTT,CASSGATGTDTQYF
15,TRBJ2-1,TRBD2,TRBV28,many,TGTGCCACCCAGTTTACTAGCGGGGCCTACAATGAGCAGTTCTTC,CATQFTSGAYNEQFF
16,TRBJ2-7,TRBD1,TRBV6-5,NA,TGTGCTAGCAGGCAAAGATCGGGACAGGGAAACAACGAGCAGTACTTC,CASRQRSGQGNNEQYF
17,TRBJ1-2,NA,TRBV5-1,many,TGCGCCAGCAGCTTGGGTACCAGGACCCTGCCGGGGGATGGCTACACCTTC,CASSLGTRTLPGDGYTF
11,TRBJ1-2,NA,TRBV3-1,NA,TGTGCCAGCAGCCATATTGATGGCTACACCTTC,CASSHIDGYTF
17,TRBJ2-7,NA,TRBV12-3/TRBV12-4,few,TGTGCCAGCAACCACGGGACGGGCATTAACTCCTACAATGAGCAGTACTTC,CASNHGTGINSYNEQYF
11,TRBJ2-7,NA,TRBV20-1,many,TGCAGTGCTAGCGGGGGCTACGAGCAGTACTTC,CSASGGYEQYF
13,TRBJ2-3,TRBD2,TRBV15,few,TGTGCCACCAGCAGAGAACGAGCGGGGGGAATGTATTTT,CATSRERAGGMYF
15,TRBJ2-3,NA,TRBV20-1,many,TGCAGTGCTAGAGATAACCAGGTTGTTGCAGATACGCAGTATTTT,CSARDNQVVADTQYF
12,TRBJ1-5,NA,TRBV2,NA,TGTGCCAGCAGACGGAGCGGGCAGCCCCAGCATTTT,CASRRSGQPQHF
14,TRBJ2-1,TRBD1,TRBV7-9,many,TGTGCCAGCAGCTTCACACAGGGGGCGAATGAGCAGTTCTTC,CASSFTQGANEQFF
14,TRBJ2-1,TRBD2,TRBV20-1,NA,TGCAGTGCTAGAGATTCTAGCGGGGGAAATGAGCAGTTCTTC,CSARDSSGGNEQFF
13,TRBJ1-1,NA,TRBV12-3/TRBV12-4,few,TGTGCCAGCAGCAATGGGGGGGACACTGAAGCTTTCTTT,CASSNGGDTEAFF
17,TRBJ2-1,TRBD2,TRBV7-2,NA,TGTGCCAGCAGCGCACGGACTAGCGGGAGTTTCCGCAATGAGCAGTTCTTC,CASSARTSGSFRNEQFF
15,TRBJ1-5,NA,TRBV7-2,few,TGTGCCAGCAGCCTATATCGAGGAAGCAATCAGCCCCAGCATTTT,CASSLYRGSNQPQHF
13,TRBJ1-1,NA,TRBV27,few,TGTGCCAGCTTCGGACGGCTGAACACTGAAGCTTTCTTT,CASFGRLNTEAFF
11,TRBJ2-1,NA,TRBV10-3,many,TGTGCCATCAGTGAGTTTAATGAGCAGTTCTTC,CAISEFNEQFF
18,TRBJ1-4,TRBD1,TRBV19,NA,TGTGCCAGTAGTCTCTCTGCAGGGGGAAGACCAACTAATGAAAAACTGTTTTTT,CASSLSAGGRPTNEKLFF